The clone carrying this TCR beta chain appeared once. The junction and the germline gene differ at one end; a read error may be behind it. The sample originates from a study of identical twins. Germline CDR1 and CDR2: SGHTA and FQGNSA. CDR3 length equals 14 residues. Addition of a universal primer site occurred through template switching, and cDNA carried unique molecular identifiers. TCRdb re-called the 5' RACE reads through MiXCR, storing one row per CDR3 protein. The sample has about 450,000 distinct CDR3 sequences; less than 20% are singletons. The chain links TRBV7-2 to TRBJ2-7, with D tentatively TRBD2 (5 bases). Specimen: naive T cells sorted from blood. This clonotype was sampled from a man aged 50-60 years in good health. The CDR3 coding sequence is TGTGCCAGCAGCTTAGCGGGAGTATCCTACGAGCAGTCCTTC. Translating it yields CASSLAGVSYEQSF.